These T cell receptor beta chains were read from a single sample in a study of T cells in Graves' hyperthyroidism and ophthalmopathy. TCRdb ran MiXCR on the multiplex PCR reads and lists one entry per CDR3 protein. The sample holds approximately 400,000 distinct CDR3 sequences; 20% to 30% are singletons and the top ten take around 70%. The sample consisted of blood. Source of these receptors: a man aged 50 to 59 with Graves' hyperthyroidism. The CDR3 runs from the conserved cysteine through the conserved F or W. The D gene is left open where the match is weak. A row's size may be missing; if present it is once, few, many or a size class.

>many|TRBD2|TRBV7-3|TRBJ2-1
TGTGCCAGCAGCCTCAGGGGCGGGAGGGGGAATGAGCAGTTCTTC
CASSLRGGRGNEQFF
>-|-|TRBV20-1|TRBJ1-3
TGCAGTGCCATACACTCTGGAAACACCATATATTTT
CSAIHSGNTIYF
>many|-|TRBV7-9|TRBJ1-2
TGTGCCAGCAGCTTAGCCGGTCTTGACCAAGGCTACACCTTC
CASSLAGLDQGYTF
>few|TRBD1|TRBV30|TRBJ2-7
TGTGCCTGGACCGCGGGGACAGGGTCACACGAGCAGTACTTC
CAWTAGTGSHEQYF
>few|-|TRBV19|TRBJ1-5
TGTGCCAGTAGTTCCCGACAGCCAGGATACAATCAGCCCCAGCATTTT
CASSSRQPGYNQPQHF
>few|TRBD2|TRBV5-6|TRBJ2-1
TGTCCCAGCAGCTTGTGGGGGACTAGTGACAATGAGCAGTTCTTC
CPSSLWGTSDNEQFF
>-|-|TRBV9|TRBJ2-7
TGTGCCAGCAGCGCCTGGGACATTCCCTACGAGCAGTACTTC
CASSAWDIPYEQYF
>many|TRBD1|TRBV27|TRBJ1-6
TGTGCCAGCACTTACAGGGGGGGTAATTCACCCCTCCACTTT
CASTYRGGNSPLHF
>-|-|TRBV5-1|TRBJ2-1
TGCGCCAGCAGCTTGGAGGGTCTAGGGGGTCCCTACAATGAGCAGTTCTTC
CASSLEGLGGPYNEQFF
>-|TRBD1|TRBV7-2|TRBJ1-2
TGTGCCTGCAGCCCGGGACAGCCTTATAACTATGGCTACACCTTC
CACSPGQPYNYGYTF
>many|-|TRBV20-1|TRBJ2-7
TGCAGTGCTAGAAGGTGGGGCTACGAGCAGTACTTC
CSARRWGYEQYF
>many|TRBD2|TRBV27|TRBJ2-3
TGTGCCAGCAGTTTAAAGCGGGAGGGCCTGGGCACAGATACGCAGTATTTT
CASSLKREGLGTDTQYF
>once|TRBD2|TRBV9|TRBJ2-5
TGTGCCAGCAGCCCAGGACTAGCGGGAGCGGAGACCCAGTACTTC
CASSPGLAGAETQYF
>-|-|TRBV24-1|TRBJ2-5
TGTGCCACCCGTGCTCCAGGGGCAGGGCGTAGGGAGACCCAGTACTTC
CATRAPGAGRRETQYF
>many|-|TRBV20-1|TRBJ2-7
TGCAGTGCTAGCCTCACAGGGCACTCCTACGAGCAGTACTTC
CSASLTGHSYEQYF
>few|-|TRBV7-9|TRBJ2-3
TGTGCCAGCAGCGGACATGGGGCAGGGACTACAGATACGCAGTATTTT
CASSGHGAGTTDTQYF
>many|-|TRBV11-3|TRBJ2-1
TGTGCCAGCAGCTTCAAGGGCCTAGCGTGGCCCTTCAATGAGCAGTTCTTC
CASSFKGLAWPFNEQFF
>few|TRBD1|TRBV5-1|TRBJ2-7
TGCGCCAGCAGCCCAAATGGGCAGGGGGCCTACGGGCAGTACTTC
CASSPNGQGAYGQYF
>-|-|TRBV12-3/TRBV12-4|TRBJ2-1
TGTGCCAGCAGTTCCGCCGGGAGAGGCAATGAGCAGTTCTTC
CASSSAGRGNEQFF
>-|-|TRBV7-6|TRBJ2-4
TGTGCCAGCAGCTTAGGGGGCGCGACCAAAAACATTCAGTACTTC
CASSLGGATKNIQYF
>few|TRBD2|TRBV29-1|TRBJ2-7
TGCAGCGTTGAAAAAGCTAGCGGGAGGTACGAGCAGTACTTC
CSVEKASGRYEQYF
>few|TRBD1|TRBV3-1|TRBJ2-7
TGTGCCAGCAGCCTGGGACAGGGAATTTTCGAGCAGTACTTC
CASSLGQGIFEQYF
>-|-|TRBV9|TRBJ2-1
TGTGCCAGCAGCGTAGCGGACTACCGGCCGGAGCAGTTCTTC
CASSVADYRPEQFF
>-|TRBD2|TRBV29-1|TRBJ2-1
TGCAGCGGGGAGGGAGGTGAGGGGCCTTACAATGAGCAGTTCTTC
CSGEGGEGPYNEQFF
>-|TRBD1|TRBV6-1|TRBJ1-2
TGTGCCAGCAGTGTCGGACAGGGGTCCTATGGCTACACCTTC
CASSVGQGSYGYTF
>few|TRBD2|TRBV12-3/TRBV12-4|TRBJ2-7
TGTGCCAGCAGTTTTTTTGCGGGAGGAACTACCTACGAGCAGTACTTC
CASSFFAGGTTYEQYF
>few|-|TRBV7-6|TRBJ2-7
TGTGCCAGCAGCTTTCAGCCCAATGGCCTCTACGAGCAGTACTTC
CASSFQPNGLYEQYF
>many|-|TRBV7-8|TRBJ2-3
TGTGCCAGCAGCTCCCCCAGGCCACCTACTCTTGATACGCAGTATTTT
CASSSPRPPTLDTQYF
>few|-|TRBV12-3/TRBV12-4|TRBJ2-7
TGTGCCAGCAGTTTTGGGACAAGGATATCCGAGCAGTACTTC
CASSFGTRISEQYF
>many|-|TRBV12-3/TRBV12-4|TRBJ1-5
TGTGCCAGCAGTTTAGGGACAGATAGGGCCCAGCATTTT
CASSLGTDRAQHF
>-|-|TRBV4-1|TRBJ2-3
TGCGCCAGCAGCCAAGATCGGAGTGGGGCGCAAGATACGCAGTATTTT
CASSQDRSGAQDTQYF
>few|TRBD1|TRBV28|TRBJ1-2
TGTGCCAGCAGTCCCTCCTGGGGACAGGGGGCGACTAACTATGGCTACACCTTC
CASSPSWGQGATNYGYTF
>-|TRBD2|TRBV6-1|TRBJ2-2
TGTGCCAGCTCCAGACCCCTAGCGGGAGAGGCCGGGGAGCTGTTTTTT
CASSRPLAGEAGELFF
>-|-|TRBV4-1|TRBJ2-4
TGCGCCAGCAGCCAAGAGGCGGGAGCCAAAAACATTCAGTACTTC
CASSQEAGAKNIQYF
>-|-|TRBV20-1|TRBJ2-7
TGCAGTGCTAGCGCAGGGGCGGACGAGCAGTACTTC
CSASAGADEQYF
>many|-|TRBV7-3|TRBJ2-7
TGTGCCAGCAGCTTAACAGGGGTTTACGAGCAGTACTTC
CASSLTGVYEQYF
>once|TRBD2|TRBV7-3|TRBJ2-1
TGCGCCAGCAGCAGGACTAGCGGGAGGGTTGGGGGTGAGCAGTTCTTC
CASSRTSGRVGGEQFF
>few|-|TRBV6-6|TRBJ1-4
TGTGCCAGCAGTTACTCTTCCGGTACGAATGAAAAACTGTTTTTT
CASSYSSGTNEKLFF
>-|-|TRBV20-1|TRBJ1-5
TGCAGTGCTAGAGATGTACACTATAGCAATCAGCCCCAGCATTTT
CSARDVHYSNQPQHF
>many|TRBD2|TRBV11-2|TRBJ2-4
TGTGCCAGCAGGACGACTAGCGGGATGAACATTCAGTACTTC
CASRTTSGMNIQYF
>many|-|TRBV3-1|TRBJ2-7
TGTGCCAGCAGCCAAGCGATGTACGAGCAGTACTTC
CASSQAMYEQYF
>many|-|TRBV2|TRBJ1-1
TGTGCCAGCTCCGACATCTTAATGAACACTGAAGCTTTCTTT
CASSDILMNTEAFF
>many|TRBD1|TRBV15|TRBJ2-3
TGTGCCACCAGTCCAGGGACAGGGAAGTCAGATACGCAGTATTTT
CATSPGTGKSDTQYF
>few|-|TRBV28|TRBJ2-1
TGTGCCAGCGCGGGTTGGAGCTCCTACAATGAGCAGTTCTTC
CASAGWSSYNEQFF
>few|TRBD1|TRBV12-3/TRBV12-4|TRBJ1-5
TGTGCCAGCAGTCCCGGGGGGACAGGGGGTCAGCCCCAGCATTTT
CASSPGGTGGQPQHF
>-|-|TRBV24-1|TRBJ1-2
TGTGCCACCAGTGATTGGACAGCTGGCTACACCTTC
CATSDWTAGYTF
>many|-|TRBV3-1|TRBJ1-1
TGTGCCAGCAGCCATCGAGAGGGGGAAGCTTTCTTT
CASSHREGEAFF
>few|TRBD2|TRBV10-3|TRBJ2-7
TGTGCCACCACGAGAGGTACTAGCGGGGGGACCTACGAGCAGTACTTC
CATTRGTSGGTYEQYF
>few|-|TRBV7-2|TRBJ2-7
TGCGCCAGCAGCCAAGAGGTACCCTTGGGAGAGCAGTACTTC
CASSQEVPLGEQYF
>few|-|TRBV4-1|TRBJ2-5
TGCGCCAGCAGCCAAGATCATCAGGGGCGAGAGACCCAGTACTTC
CASSQDHQGRETQYF
>once|-|TRBV20-1|TRBJ1-4
TGCAGTGCAAGAACTAGCGGGACGCAGCAAAAACTGTTTTTT
CSARTSGTQQKLFF
>few|TRBD1|TRBV12-3/TRBV12-4|TRBJ1-1
TGTGCCAGCAGCCCCGGGACAGGGGGCTCTGAAGCTTTCTTT
CASSPGTGGSEAFF
>-|-|TRBV20-1|TRBJ1-4
TGCAGTGCTTCTCAGGGATTAACAACTAATGAAAAACTGTTTTTT
CSASQGLTTNEKLFF
>many|TRBD1|TRBV13|TRBJ2-5
TGTGCCAGCAGCTTAAGGGGACAGGGGCAAGAGACCCAGTACTTC
CASSLRGQGQETQYF
>many|-|TRBV2|TRBJ2-2
TGTGCCAGCGGCGCGAAAGCCGGGGAGCTGTTTTTT
CASGAKAGELFF
>few|-|TRBV9|TRBJ1-1
TGTGCCAGCAGCGTAGGTGTGGGGGAAGCTTTCTTT
CASSVGVGEAFF
>-|-|TRBV12-3/TRBV12-4|TRBJ1-5
TGTGCCAGCACCACATCTACAGGTTTTAGCAATCAGCCCCAGCATTTT
CASTTSTGFSNQPQHF
>-|TRBD1|TRBV7-2|TRBJ1-5
TGTGCCAGCAGCTTAATGGGACAGGGTAAGAATCAGCCCCAGCATTTT
CASSLMGQGKNQPQHF
>many|TRBD2|TRBV7-9|TRBJ2-7
TGTGCCAGCAGCGATAGCGGGAGCTTCGGGGACGAGCAGTACTTC
CASSDSGSFGDEQYF
>-|TRBD2|TRBV6-1|TRBJ2-1
TGTGCCAGCAGGACATCGGGAGGCGCCTACAATGAGCAGTTCTTC
CASRTSGGAYNEQFF